These 2 T cell receptor beta chains share one sample of origin, sequenced in a study of molecular identifiers for immune sequencing clone quantification. In TCRdb, the PCR reads were re-called with MiXCR into one record per CDR3 protein. Here the sample spans under 600,000 distinct CDR3 sequences, roughly 25% being singletons. Sequenced input: naive CD8+ T cells from blood, with Jurkat cell RNA spiked in. Noted subset: FACS-sorted CD8+CD4-CCR7+CD45RA+ naive T cells. These receptors were taken from a human donor in good health. Some libraries in this study had Jurkat cell RNA spiked in.

This clonotype appeared a few times. The chain links TRBV4-1 to TRBJ2-2; tentatively, D is TRBD1 (6 bases). CDR1 and CDR2 from the germline V gene are MGHRA and YSYEKL. The CDR3 has 17 amino acids. V lost 4 bases and J lost 0, with 15 bases in between. The CDR3 bases are TGCGCCAGCAGCCCCTCCGGACAGCCCACGAACACCGGGGAGCTGTTTTTT. Protein product: CASSPSGQPTNTGELFF.

This clonotype was recorded many times. V is TRBV7-9 and J is TRBJ1-4; D may be TRBD1 (5 bases). The CDR3 length is 15 residues. Germline V gene lookup returns CDR1 SEHNR and CDR2 FQNEAQ (reference sequence). V was pared by 0 bases and J by 6 bases, with 11 bases between. CDR3 amino acids: CASSLAVGRDEKLFF. The CDR3 region has the DNA TGTGCCAGCAGCTTAGCGGTTGGCAGGGATGAAAAACTGTTTTTT.